The sequence of this T cell receptor beta chain was determined in a study of CD8 T cells in ankylosing spondylitis. The germline gives CDR1 MNHEY, CDR2 SVGAGI. After removal of 4 bases from V and 2 bases from J, the junction contained 14 bases not matched to a gene. CDR3 size: 18 residues. Study-level findings and limits: A TCR beta motif made of eight highly homologous variants seemed typical of ankylosing spondylitis blood. Disease-linked clones bore a CD8+ phenotype and were relatively rare in peripheral blood.

This clonotype was detected a few times. Its antigen is currently unknown. Quantitative barcoded 5'-RACE was used to prepare TCR beta libraries. TCRdb processed the 5' RACE reads anew with MiXCR; each CDR3 protein has one entry. Seen here are 300,000 to 400,000 distinct CDR3 sequences, about 20% observed once, and the top ten hold less than 20%. Sequenced sample: blood, either unsorted or a sorted T cell fraction (not recorded which). This chain connects TRBV6-5 to TRBJ1-5; TRBD1 agrees at 7 bases. This receptor was obtained from a male donor with ankylosing spondylitis. The CDR3 loop reads CASSFPPTGDIRNQPQHF. DNA for the CDR3: TGTGCCAGCAGTTTCCCCCCTACAGGGGATATTCGCAATCAGCCCCAGCATTTT.